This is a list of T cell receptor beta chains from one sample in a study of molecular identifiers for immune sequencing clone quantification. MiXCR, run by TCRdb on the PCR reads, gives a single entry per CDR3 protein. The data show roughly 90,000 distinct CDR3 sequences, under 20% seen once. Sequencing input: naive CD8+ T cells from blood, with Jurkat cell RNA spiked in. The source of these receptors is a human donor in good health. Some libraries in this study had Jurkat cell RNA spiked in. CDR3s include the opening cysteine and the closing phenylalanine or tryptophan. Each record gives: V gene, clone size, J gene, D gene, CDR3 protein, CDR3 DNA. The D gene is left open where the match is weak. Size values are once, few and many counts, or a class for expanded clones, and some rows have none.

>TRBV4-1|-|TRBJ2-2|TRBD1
CASSQDGTGFTGELFF
TGCGCCAGCAGCCAAGACGGGACAGGGTTCACCGGGGAGCTGTTTTTT
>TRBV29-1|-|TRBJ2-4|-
CSVEDRSFKLAKNIQYF
TGCAGCGTTGAAGATCGCAGCTTCAAACTAGCCAAAAACATTCAGTACTTC
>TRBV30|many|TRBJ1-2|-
CAWSVGAGNYGYTF
TGTGCCTGGAGTGTAGGGGCAGGGAACTATGGCTACACCTTC
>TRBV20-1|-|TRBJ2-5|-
CSAQPGTQIQETQYF
TGCAGTGCTCAACCCGGGACCCAAATCCAAGAGACCCAGTACTTC
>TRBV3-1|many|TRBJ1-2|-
CASSQGGGFYGYTF
TGTGCCAGCAGCCAAGGCGGAGGGTTCTATGGCTACACCTTC
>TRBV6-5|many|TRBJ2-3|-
CASRETGLVRDTQYF
TGTGCCAGCAGGGAAACAGGGCTGGTACGAGATACGCAGTATTTT
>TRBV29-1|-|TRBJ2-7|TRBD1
CSVAGTGDREQYF
TGCAGCGTTGCCGGGACAGGGGATCGCGAGCAGTACTTC
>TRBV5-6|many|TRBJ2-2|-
CASSLLGLIAVNTGELFF
TGTGCCAGCAGCTTGTTAGGCCTTATAGCGGTAAACACCGGGGAGCTGTTTTTT
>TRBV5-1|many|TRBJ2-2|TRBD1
CASSTEGGQGDTGELFF
TGCGCCAGCAGCACGGAGGGCGGACAGGGGGACACCGGGGAGCTGTTTTTT
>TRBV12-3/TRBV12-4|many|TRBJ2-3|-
CASSAGPLGTDTQYF
TGTGCCAGCAGCGCCGGGCCATTGGGCACAGATACGCAGTATTTT
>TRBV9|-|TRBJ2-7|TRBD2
CASSVATSGGFSEQYF
TGTGCCAGCAGCGTCGCCACTAGCGGGGGGTTTTCCGAGCAGTACTTC
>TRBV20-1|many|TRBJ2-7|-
CSARDLRTYEQYF
TGCAGTGCTAGAGATTTGCGCACCTACGAGCAGTACTTC
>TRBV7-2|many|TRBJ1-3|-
CASSSLLDTIYF
TGTGCCAGCAGCTCGTTACTAGACACCATATATTTT
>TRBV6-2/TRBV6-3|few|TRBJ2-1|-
CASSYTAGSYNEQFF
TGTGCCAGCAGTTACACCGCGGGGTCCTACAATGAGCAGTTCTTC
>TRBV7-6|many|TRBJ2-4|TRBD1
CASSLAMTGGTSAKNIQYF
TGTGCCAGCAGCTTAGCGATGACAGGGGGCACTTCAGCCAAAAACATTCAGTACTTC
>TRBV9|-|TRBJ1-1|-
CASSVNPSPEAFF
TGTGCCAGCAGCGTTAACCCGTCGCCTGAAGCTTTCTTT
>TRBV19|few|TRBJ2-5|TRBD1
CASSIGQGGKETQYF
TGTGCCAGTAGTATTGGACAGGGCGGGAAAGAGACCCAGTACTTC
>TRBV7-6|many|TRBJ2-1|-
CASSLQVSTYNEQFF
TGTGCCAGCAGCTTACAGGTTTCTACCTACAATGAGCAGTTCTTC
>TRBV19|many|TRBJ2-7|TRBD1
CASSARQGYEQYF
TGTGCCAGTAGTGCCCGACAGGGCTACGAGCAGTACTTC
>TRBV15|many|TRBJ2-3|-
CATSRERESRADTQYF
TGTGCCACCAGCAGAGAGAGGGAATCTCGCGCAGATACGCAGTATTTT
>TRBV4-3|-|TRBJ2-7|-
CASSQFRASYEQYF
TGCGCCAGCAGCCAATTTAGGGCCTCCTACGAGCAGTACTTC
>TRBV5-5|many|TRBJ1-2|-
CASSLEAGMRYTF
TGTGCCAGCAGCTTGGAGGCAGGAATGCGCTACACCTTC
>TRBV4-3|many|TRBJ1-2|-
CASSQDEETTGYTF
TGCGCCAGCAGCCAAGACGAGGAGACCACTGGCTACACCTTC
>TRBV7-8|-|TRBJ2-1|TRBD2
CASSLTSGGTVALNEQFF
TGTGCCAGCAGCTTAACAAGCGGGGGGACCGTCGCCTTAAATGAGCAGTTCTTC
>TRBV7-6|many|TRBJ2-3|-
CASSLGSDRDLDTQYF
TGTGCCAGCAGCTTAGGGTCCGACAGGGACTTGGATACGCAGTATTTT
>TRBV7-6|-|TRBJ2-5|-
CASSLEAIQETQYF
TGTGCCAGCAGCTTAGAAGCGATACAAGAGACCCAGTACTTC
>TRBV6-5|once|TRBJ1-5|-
CASSGLTWGVGNQPQHF
TGCGCCAGCAGCGGGTTGACATGGGGTGTTGGCAATCAGCCCCAGCATTTT
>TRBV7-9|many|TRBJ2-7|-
CASSLDSWEQYF
TGTGCCAGCAGCTTAGACAGTTGGGAGCAGTACTTC
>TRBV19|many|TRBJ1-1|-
CASSIMDPMNTEAFF
TGTGCCAGTAGTATCATGGACCCTATGAACACTGAAGCTTTCTTT
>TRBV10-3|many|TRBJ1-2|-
CAISEEDLGYTF
TGTGCCATCAGTGAGGAGGACTTGGGCTACACCTTC
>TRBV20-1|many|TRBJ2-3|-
CSARGAGFADTQYF
TGCAGTGCTAGAGGGGCGGGGTTCGCAGATACGCAGTATTTT
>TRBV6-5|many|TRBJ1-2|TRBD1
CASRRTGDGYTF
TGTGCCAGCCGTCGGACAGGCGATGGCTACACCTTC
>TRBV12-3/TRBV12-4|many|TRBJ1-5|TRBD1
CASSSSRDRVDQPQHF
TGTGCCAGCAGTTCCAGCCGGGACAGGGTCGATCAGCCCCAGCATTTT
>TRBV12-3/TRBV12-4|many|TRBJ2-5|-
CASSPIGAAQETQYF
TGTGCCAGCAGCCCGATAGGGGCAGCACAAGAGACCCAGTACTTC
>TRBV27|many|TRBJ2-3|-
CASSLLGKSDTQYF
TGTGCCAGCAGTTTATTAGGGAAGTCGGATACGCAGTATTTT
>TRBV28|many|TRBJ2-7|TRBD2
CASSLRASGRTYEQYF
TGTGCCAGCAGTTTAAGGGCTAGCGGGAGGACCTACGAGCAGTACTTC
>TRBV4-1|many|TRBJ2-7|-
CASSFAWSTGYEQYF
TGCGCCAGCAGCTTTGCGTGGTCTACGGGCTACGAGCAGTACTTC
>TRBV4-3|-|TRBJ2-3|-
CASSRSGDTQYF
TGCGCCAGCAGCCGATCTGGGGATACGCAATATTTT
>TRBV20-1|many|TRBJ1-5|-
CSAREPFYQPQHF
TGCAGTGCTAGAGAACCTTTTTATCAGCCCCAGCATTTT
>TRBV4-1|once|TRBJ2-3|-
CASSQEARMQYF
TGCGCCAGCAGCCAAGAGGCCAGGATGCAGTATTTT
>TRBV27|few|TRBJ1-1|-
CASSLSRGTEAFF
TGTGCCAGCAGTTTATCGAGGGGGACTGAAGCTTTCTTT
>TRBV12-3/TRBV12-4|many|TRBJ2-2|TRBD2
CASSPGTSGSPTGELFF
TGTGCCAGCAGCCCGGGGACTAGCGGGAGTCCCACCGGGGAGCTGTTTTTT
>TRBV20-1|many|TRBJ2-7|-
CSARKLDAVLNEQYF
TGCAGTGCTCGGAAATTGGACGCTGTTTTGAACGAGCAGTACTTC
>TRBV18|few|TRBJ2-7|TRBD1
CASSPGGQGTYEQYF
TGTGCCAGCTCACCGGGGGGACAGGGTACCTACGAGCAGTACTTC
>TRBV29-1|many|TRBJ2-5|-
CSVVGLGRQETQYF
TGCAGCGTTGTCGGCTTGGGGAGGCAAGAGACCCAGTACTTC
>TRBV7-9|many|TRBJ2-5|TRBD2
CALDIGGRRYQETQYF
TGTGCCCTAGACATCGGCGGGAGAAGGTACCAAGAGACCCAGTACTTC
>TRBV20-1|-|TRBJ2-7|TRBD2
CSAKAGRGSYEQYF
TGCAGTGCAAAAGCGGGACGGGGCTCCTACGAGCAGTACTTC
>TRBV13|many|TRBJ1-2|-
CASSLAAMKFYGYTF
TGTGCCAGCAGCTTAGCGGCGATGAAATTCTATGGCTACACCTTC
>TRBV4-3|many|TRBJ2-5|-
CASSQGPRGETQYF
TGCGCCAGCAGCCAAGGTCCCAGGGGTGAGACCCAGTACTTC
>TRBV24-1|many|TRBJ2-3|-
CATSDVDGIENF
TGTGCCACCAGTGATGTGGACGGGATTGAGAATTTT
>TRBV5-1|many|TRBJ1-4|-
CASSLEGVVGETEKLFF
TGCGCCAGCAGCTTGGAGGGGGTTGTGGGGGAGACTGAAAAACTGTTTTTT
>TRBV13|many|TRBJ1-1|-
CASAVLGEGTEAFF
TGTGCCAGCGCCGTCCTGGGGGAGGGCACTGAAGCTTTCTTT
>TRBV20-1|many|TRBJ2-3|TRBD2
CSASKTSGRAADTQYF
TGCAGTGCTAGCAAGACTAGCGGGAGGGCCGCAGATACGCAGTATTTT